These 10 T cell receptor beta chains share one sample of origin, sequenced in a study of cytomegalovirus exposure and HLA in healthy donors. The PCR had 60 Vbeta and 13 Jbeta primers. Sequencing used immunoSEQ multiplex PCR; TCRdb keeps in-frame clones, though not all of them. The repertoire holds some 200,000 clones, with 60% to 80% as singletons. Sequences were obtained from PBMCs. The receptors come from a female donor in good health and CMV-seronegative.

The chain employs TRBV2 and TRBJ2-5, with 11 bases aligning to TRBD2. In germline, CDR1 is SNHLY, CDR2 FYNNEI. J lost 5 bases, V lost 4 bases, and 6 bases had no gene match. The CDR3 length is 15 residues. Here the CDR3 reads CASSVLAGVAETQYF. The CDR3, as DNA: TGTGCCAGCAGTGTACTAGCGGGAGTAGCGGAGACCCAGTACTTC.

The J gene is TRBJ1-2, the V gene TRBV19; 12 bases map to TRBD1. V shed 3 bases, J shed 7 bases, and the junction held 9 bases outside the gene matches. In germline, CDR1 is LNHDA, CDR2 SQIVND (reference sequence). The length of the CDR3 is 16 residues. The CDR3 DNA reads TGTGCCAGTAGTATGGGGACAGGGGGCGTTCCTCGTGGCTACACCTTC. Residues: CASSMGTGGVPRGYTF.

DNA for the CDR3: TGTGCCAGCAGCCAGGGAAATTCACCCCTCCACTTT. Its protein product is CASSQGNSPLHF. The V call is TRBV6-5, the J call TRBJ1-6, with TRBD1 as a possible D gene (5 bases). This CDR3 is built from 12 residues. V was clipped by 6 bases and J by 7 bases, with 7 bases between them. Germline-derived CDR1 and CDR2 are MNHEY and SVGAGI.

The chain has TRBV18 and TRBJ1-4; D is ambiguous. Germline V lookup: CDR1 KGHSH, CDR2 LQKENI. V was clipped by 4 bases and J by 8 bases, with 17 bases between them. The CDR3 has 15 residues. In DNA form, the CDR3 reads TGTGCCAGCTCACTATCGGTCGGGAGAGGGGAAAAACTGTTTTTT. This gives the protein CASSLSVGRGEKLFF.

This clone was observed a few times. V usage is TRBV4-1 and J usage is TRBJ1-5, with no clear D. The CDR3 spans 15 residues. The V gene's germline CDR1 is MGHRA and CDR2 YSYEKL. V gave up 0 bases and J gave up 4 bases, with 10 bases separating them. The CDR3 DNA reads as TGCGCCAGCAGCCAAGAATCGGCGGGAAATCAGCCCCAGCATTTT. Its translation is CASSQESAGNQPQHF.

The chain recombines TRBV29-1 with TRBJ2-7; D is possibly TRBD2 (5 bases). The CDR3 loop spans 11 amino acids. Germline V CDR1 and CDR2: SQVTM, ANQGSEA. V shed 6 bases and J shed 7 bases, with 13 bases lying between them. As DNA, the CDR3 is TGCAGCGTGGATCTCACGGGGGAGCAGTACTTC. The encoded protein is CSVDLTGEQYF.

This chain uses TRBV5-1 with TRBJ2-5, with D possibly TRBD1 on 5 matching bases. The DNA matches TRBJ2-7 better at its end, which makes the J call doubtful. This CDR3 is 15 amino acids long. The germline CDR1 and CDR2 sequences are SGHRS and YFSETQ. The CDR3 spells CASSFGYQGSYEQYF. CDR3 sequence (DNA): TGCGCCAGCAGCTTTGGTTATCAGGGCTCCTACGAGCAGTACTTC.

This clone has only a few counts. This chain joins TRBV25-1 and TRBJ2-7; tentative D call: TRBD2 (5 bases). With 8 bases removed from V and 4 bases from J, the gap between germline ends came to 12 bases. Germline assignment: CDR1 MGHDK and CDR2 SYGVNS. This CDR3 contains 12 residues. CDR3 protein: CASSRAGYEQYF. The CDR3, as DNA: TGTGCCAGCTCAAGGGCGGGTTACGAGCAGTACTTC.

The chain combines TRBV19 with TRBJ1-2; the D is unclear. Trimming removed 7 bases from V and 4 bases from J, with 13 bases in between. The germline gives CDR1 LNHDA, CDR2 SQIVND (reference sequence). CDR3 size: 13 residues. In DNA form, the CDR3 reads TGTGCCAGTACCCCCCAACTCGGCTATGGCTACACCTTC. This translates into CASTPQLGYGYTF. The complete variable domain, with remaining parts taken from reference TRBV19 and TRBJ1-2, reads DGGITQSPKYLFRKEGQNVTLSCEQNLNHDAMYWYRQDPGQGLRLIYYSQIVNDFQKGDIAEGYSVSREKKESFPLTVTSAQKNPTAFYLCASTPQLGYGYTFGSGTRLTVV.

The rearrangement uses TRBV19 and TRBJ2-5, with D maybe TRBD1 (5 bases). CDR1 is LNHDA and CDR2 is SQIVND in the germline V gene (reference sequence). The CDR3 contains 15 residues. Trimming left V 5 bases short and J 0 bases short, with 13 bases between. Written as DNA, the CDR3 is TGTGCCAGTAGTCCCCAGGGCATATACCAAGAGACCCAGTACTTC. Its protein is CASSPQGIYQETQYF.